This T cell receptor beta chain was identified during a study of blood T cell repertoires in COVID-19. Study summary: Some COVID-19 samples were acute and others convalescent; all came from the United States, Italy and Spain. PBMCs, B-cell-depleted T cells, or T cells were the source of the cDNA or gDNA that made up the material.

Original analysis: Counts of nucleated cells, estimated from reference gene primer amplification, were obtained. This table comes from immunoSEQ multiplex PCR, and its TCRdb copy is limited to in-frame clones, with some not included. V and J calls plus clone size are reproduced from that table; the DNA served to infer D and trimming. Among about 140,000 clones listed, around three quarters were seen once. The CDR3 spans 13 residues. Trimming stripped 4 bases from V and 6 bases from J, with 10 bases between. CDR1 LNHDA and CDR2 SQIVND come from the germline V gene (reference sequence). The chain carries TRBV19 and TRBJ1-5, with a weak D call TRBD1 (6 bases). Sequenced input: peripheral blood. This sequence was found in an elderly man with acute or convalescent COVID-19. DNA for the CDR3: TGTGCCAGTAGTAACAGGGCAGGTCAGCCCCAGCATTTT. Residues: CASSNRAGQPQHF.